The source of this T cell receptor beta chain is a study of CD8 T cells in ankylosing spondylitis. TCRdb redid the calling of the 5' RACE reads with MiXCR, one entry per CDR3 protein. The top ten clones hold 13% to 15% of a sample with around 150,000 distinct CDR3 sequences, approximately 48% of them seen once. Germline CDR1 and CDR2: LGHDT and YNNKEL (reference sequence). The CDR3 is 13 residues long. V lost 2 bases to trimming and J lost 10 bases, with 14 bases between them. This clonotype was found many times. Its antigen is undetermined. Whole-study findings and limits: Disease-linked clones were reportedly significantly enriched in matched ankylosing spondylitis synovial fluid.

The material sequenced was synovial fluid, either unsorted or a sorted T cell fraction (not recorded which). The clonotype was recovered from a male donor with ankylosing spondylitis. The rearrangement links TRBV3-1 to TRBJ1-1, with no clear D. The CDR3 region has the DNA TGTGCCAGCAGCCAACTCATGATGGAGGCAGCTTTCTTT. Its protein product is CASSQLMMEAAFF.